Listed below are T cell receptor beta chains from one sample, sequenced in a study of blood T cells in healthy people across ages. MiXCR, run by TCRdb on the 5' RACE reads, gives a single entry per CDR3 protein. This sample has about 1.7 million distinct CDR3 sequences, with roughly 27% found just once. Sequenced material: blood. Receptors were obtained from a young woman in good health. Both conserved end residues are part of each CDR3. D genes are given only for firm matches. Rows give clone size only sometimes, using once, few, many, or a class for an expanded clone.

d_gene: -; v_gene: TRBV7-6; abundance: many; j_gene: TRBJ2-1; CDR3aa: CASSFTPKGRDNEQFF; CDR3nt: TGTGCCAGCAGCTTTACCCCTAAAGGGAGAGACAATGAGCAGTTCTTC
d_gene: -; v_gene: TRBV29-1; abundance: -; j_gene: TRBJ1-1; CDR3aa: CSVVLPNTEAFF; CDR3nt: TGCAGCGTTGTACTCCCGAACACTGAAGCTTTCTTT
d_gene: -; v_gene: TRBV7-9; abundance: many; j_gene: TRBJ2-3; CDR3aa: CASSSRRTDTQYF; CDR3nt: TGTGCCAGCAGCTCCAGACGCACAGATACGCAGTATTTT
d_gene: -; v_gene: TRBV24-1; abundance: few; j_gene: TRBJ2-4; CDR3aa: CATSDHGRTYNEQYF; CDR3nt: TGTGCCACCAGTGATCATGGTCGGACCTACAATGAGCAGTACTTC
d_gene: -; v_gene: TRBV5-5; abundance: -; j_gene: TRBJ1-2; CDR3aa: CASTLLLASTNYGYTF; CDR3nt: TGTGCCAGCACCTTACTGCTGGCAAGCACTAACTATGGCTACACCTTC
d_gene: TRBD2; v_gene: TRBV10-3; abundance: -; j_gene: TRBJ2-1; CDR3aa: CAISEPTSGRGNEQFF; CDR3nt: TGTGCCATCAGTGAGCCAACTAGCGGGAGAGGCAATGAGCAGTTCTTC
d_gene: -; v_gene: TRBV7-2; abundance: -; j_gene: TRBJ2-1; CDR3aa: CASSFRTAATENNEQFF; CDR3nt: TGTGCCAGCAGCTTCCGCACTGCTGCGACAGAAAACAATGAGCAGTTCTTC
d_gene: -; v_gene: TRBV27; abundance: few; j_gene: TRBJ2-7; CDR3aa: CASSSRALSSYEQYF; CDR3nt: TGTGCCAGCAGTTCCCGGGCTTTATCCTCCTACGAGCAGTACTTC
d_gene: -; v_gene: TRBV5-1; abundance: -; j_gene: TRBJ1-6; CDR3aa: CASSPQGANSPLHF; CDR3nt: TGCGCCAGCAGCCCACAGGGAGCCAATTCACCCCTCCACTTT
d_gene: -; v_gene: TRBV7-9; abundance: many; j_gene: TRBJ2-7; CDR3aa: CASSSQTSKRAYEQYF; CDR3nt: TGTGCCAGCAGCTCCCAAACTTCCAAGCGGGCCTACGAGCAGTACTTC
d_gene: -; v_gene: TRBV7-2; abundance: -; j_gene: TRBJ2-1; CDR3aa: CASSGKDRYNEQFF; CDR3nt: TGTGCCAGCAGCGGCAAGGACCGGTACAATGAGCAGTTCTTC
d_gene: -; v_gene: TRBV12-3/TRBV12-4; abundance: -; j_gene: TRBJ1-6; CDR3aa: CASGRLMNSPLHF; CDR3nt: TGTGCCAGCGGACGGCTAATGAATTCACCCCTCCACTTT
d_gene: TRBD2; v_gene: TRBV2; abundance: -; j_gene: TRBJ2-2; CDR3aa: CASSEVTGLAGDGGELFF; CDR3nt: TGTGCCAGCAGTGAAGTGACGGGACTAGCGGGGGATGGCGGGGAGCTGTTTTTT
d_gene: -; v_gene: TRBV24-1; abundance: -; j_gene: TRBJ2-1; CDR3aa: CATSDSAGQSVDEQFF; CDR3nt: TGTGCCACCAGTGATTCGGCGGGACAGTCGGTCGATGAGCAGTTCTTC
d_gene: -; v_gene: TRBV7-2; abundance: -; j_gene: TRBJ2-7; CDR3aa: CASSATSSRSYEQYF; CDR3nt: TGTGCCAGCAGCGCCACTAGCAGCAGGTCCTACGAGCAGTACTTC
d_gene: TRBD2; v_gene: TRBV6-5; abundance: -; j_gene: TRBJ2-5; CDR3aa: CASSSGLAGNEKTQYF; CDR3nt: TGTGCCAGCAGCTCCGGACTAGCGGGGAACGAGAAGACCCAGTACTTC
d_gene: -; v_gene: TRBV5-5; abundance: many; j_gene: TRBJ2-5; CDR3aa: CASSLLGIETQYF; CDR3nt: TGTGCCAGCAGCTTGCTGGGGATAGAGACCCAGTACTTC
d_gene: TRBD1; v_gene: TRBV12-3/TRBV12-4; abundance: -; j_gene: TRBJ1-5; CDR3aa: CASRGTGYSNQPQHF; CDR3nt: TGTGCCAGCAGGGGGACAGGGTATAGCAATCAGCCCCAGCATTTT
d_gene: -; v_gene: TRBV29-1; abundance: many; j_gene: TRBJ1-5; CDR3aa: CSVAENSNQPQHF; CDR3nt: TGCAGCGTGGCCGAAAATAGCAATCAGCCCCAGCATTTT
d_gene: -; v_gene: TRBV29-1; abundance: many; j_gene: TRBJ2-1; CDR3aa: CSLETTKAYNEQFF; CDR3nt: TGCAGCTTAGAGACCACAAAAGCTTACAATGAGCAGTTCTTC
d_gene: -; v_gene: TRBV20-1; abundance: many; j_gene: TRBJ2-7; CDR3aa: CSAPRDGSYEQYF; CDR3nt: TGCAGTGCTCCCCGGGACGGATCCTACGAGCAGTACTTC
d_gene: -; v_gene: TRBV4-3; abundance: many; j_gene: TRBJ2-3; CDR3aa: CASSQVITDTQYF; CDR3nt: TGCGCCAGCAGCCAAGTGATCACAGATACGCAGTATTTT
d_gene: TRBD1; v_gene: TRBV12-5; abundance: -; j_gene: TRBJ1-1; CDR3aa: CASGSGQGMFNTEAFF; CDR3nt: TGTGCTAGTGGTTCAGGACAGGGCATGTTCAACACTGAAGCTTTCTTT
d_gene: -; v_gene: TRBV5-7; abundance: few; j_gene: TRBJ2-7; CDR3aa: CAGGRDGYEQYF; CDR3nt: TGTGCCGGCGGACGCGATGGCTACGAGCAGTACTTC
d_gene: TRBD2; v_gene: TRBV18; abundance: -; j_gene: TRBJ2-1; CDR3aa: CASSPLAGGPGNEQFF; CDR3nt: TGTGCCAGCTCACCCCTAGCGGGAGGGCCGGGGAATGAGCAGTTCTTC
d_gene: TRBD2; v_gene: TRBV20-1; abundance: -; j_gene: TRBJ2-3; CDR3aa: CSASPGTSGGASTDTQYF; CDR3nt: TGCAGTGCTAGCCCCGGGACTAGCGGGGGGGCGAGCACAGATACGCAGTATTTT
d_gene: -; v_gene: TRBV20-1; abundance: few; j_gene: TRBJ1-1; CDR3aa: CSARAPGKMNTEAFF; CDR3nt: TGCAGTGCTAGAGCTCCCGGGAAGATGAACACTGAAGCTTTCTTT
d_gene: -; v_gene: TRBV6-5; abundance: -; j_gene: TRBJ2-5; CDR3aa: CASSYSMAQETQYF; CDR3nt: TGTGCCAGCAGTTACTCGATGGCCCAAGAGACCCAGTACTTC
d_gene: TRBD1; v_gene: TRBV20-1; abundance: many; j_gene: TRBJ2-1; CDR3aa: CSASGTGNYNEQFF; CDR3nt: TGCAGTGCTAGTGGGACAGGAAACTACAATGAGCAGTTCTTC
d_gene: TRBD2; v_gene: TRBV7-2; abundance: few; j_gene: TRBJ2-3; CDR3aa: CASSLESGGAADTQYF; CDR3nt: TGTGCCAGCAGCTTAGAGAGCGGGGGGGCAGCAGATACGCAGTATTTT
d_gene: -; v_gene: TRBV10-1; abundance: -; j_gene: TRBJ1-1; CDR3aa: CASSPGYSRQAFF; CDR3nt: TGCGCCAGCAGTCCTGGGTACTCTAGGCAGGCTTTCTTT
d_gene: TRBD1; v_gene: TRBV5-5; abundance: few; j_gene: TRBJ2-7; CDR3aa: CASSLFWVQGASYEQYF; CDR3nt: TGTGCCAGCAGCTTGTTCTGGGTTCAGGGGGCTTCCTACGAGCAGTACTTC
d_gene: -; v_gene: TRBV24-1; abundance: -; j_gene: TRBJ2-1; CDR3aa: CATSYPGSSYNKQFF; CDR3nt: TGTGCCACCAGTTATCCGGGGAGCTCCTACAATAAGCAGTTCTTC
d_gene: -; v_gene: TRBV7-2; abundance: many; j_gene: TRBJ2-7; CDR3aa: CASSWRLDSYEQYF; CDR3nt: TGTGCCAGCAGCTGGCGTCTGGACTCCTACGAGCAGTACTTC
d_gene: -; v_gene: TRBV5-1; abundance: -; j_gene: TRBJ2-1; CDR3aa: CASSSTLGVDEQFF; CDR3nt: TGCGCCAGCAGCTCCACCCTTGGAGTGGATGAGCAGTTCTTC
d_gene: TRBD2; v_gene: TRBV4-3; abundance: many; j_gene: TRBJ2-5; CDR3aa: CASSQDHGAGVGLQETQYF; CDR3nt: TGCGCCAGCAGCCAAGATCACGGAGCGGGAGTTGGACTTCAAGAGACCCAGTACTTC
d_gene: TRBD2; v_gene: TRBV4-3; abundance: once; j_gene: TRBJ2-1; CDR3aa: CASSQDSGGRDEQFF; CDR3nt: TGCGCCAGCAGCCAAGATTCGGGGGGGCGGGATGAGCAGTTCTTC
d_gene: -; v_gene: TRBV20-1; abundance: -; j_gene: TRBJ1-5; CDR3aa: CSARDIAQGGSQHF; CDR3nt: TGCAGTGCTAGAGATATCGCGCAGGGAGGTTCTCAGCATTTT
d_gene: -; v_gene: TRBV7-6; abundance: few; j_gene: TRBJ2-5; CDR3aa: CASSLTLGRGGQETQYF; CDR3nt: TGTGCCAGCAGCTTAACCCTGGGCAGAGGCGGCCAAGAGACCCAGTACTTC
d_gene: -; v_gene: TRBV2; abundance: few; j_gene: TRBJ1-2; CDR3aa: CASSAISGYTF; CDR3nt: TGTGCCAGCAGTGCTATCTCTGGCTACACCTTC
d_gene: -; v_gene: TRBV20-1; abundance: few; j_gene: TRBJ2-3; CDR3aa: CSARDPSRGTDTQYF; CDR3nt: TGCAGTGCTAGAGATCCTTCAAGGGGCACAGATACGCAGTATTTT
d_gene: -; v_gene: TRBV20-1; abundance: few; j_gene: TRBJ1-4; CDR3aa: CSAPPSVGEKLFF; CDR3nt: TGCAGTGCTCCCCCGTCGGTTGGCGAAAAACTGTTTTTT
d_gene: TRBD2; v_gene: TRBV5-1; abundance: -; j_gene: TRBJ2-5; CDR3aa: CASRPGGAGETQYF; CDR3nt: TGCGCCAGCAGACCCGGGGGAGCGGGGGAGACCCAGTACTTC
d_gene: -; v_gene: TRBV20-1; abundance: many; j_gene: TRBJ2-7; CDR3aa: CSARDPARGEQYF; CDR3nt: TGCAGTGCTAGAGATCCCGCCAGGGGCGAGCAGTACTTC
d_gene: TRBD1; v_gene: TRBV12-3/TRBV12-4; abundance: few; j_gene: TRBJ1-1; CDR3aa: CASSPRQGGSTEAFF; CDR3nt: TGTGCCAGCAGTCCACGACAGGGGGGGAGCACTGAAGCTTTCTTT
d_gene: -; v_gene: TRBV7-2; abundance: -; j_gene: TRBJ2-7; CDR3aa: CASSPHDAAGRGDEQYF; CDR3nt: TGTGCCAGCAGCCCGCATGACGCGGCAGGTCGTGGGGACGAGCAGTACTTC
d_gene: TRBD2; v_gene: TRBV10-3; abundance: many; j_gene: TRBJ2-1; CDR3aa: CAISEGLAGYNEQFF; CDR3nt: TGTGCCATCAGTGAGGGACTAGCGGGGTACAATGAGCAGTTCTTC
d_gene: TRBD2; v_gene: TRBV20-1; abundance: -; j_gene: TRBJ2-7; CDR3aa: CSGGTSGKNIRYF; CDR3nt: TGCAGTGGCGGGACTAGCGGTAAAAACATTCGGTACTTC
d_gene: -; v_gene: TRBV5-5; abundance: many; j_gene: TRBJ2-4; CDR3aa: CASSLKIAKNIQYF; CDR3nt: TGTGCCAGCAGCTTAAAGATAGCCAAAAACATTCAGTACTTC
d_gene: -; v_gene: TRBV7-9; abundance: -; j_gene: TRBJ2-3; CDR3aa: CASSSRGPADTQYF; CDR3nt: TGTGCCAGCAGCTCGCGGGGACCCGCAGATACGCAGTATTTT
d_gene: TRBD1; v_gene: TRBV5-1; abundance: few; j_gene: TRBJ2-5; CDR3aa: CASSANRGRGETQYF; CDR3nt: TGCGCCAGCAGCGCCAACAGGGGGCGAGGGGAGACCCAGTACTTC
d_gene: TRBD2; v_gene: TRBV12-3/TRBV12-4; abundance: many; j_gene: TRBJ2-5; CDR3aa: CASSWGLAAFGEKETQYF; CDR3nt: TGTGCCAGCAGTTGGGGACTAGCGGCTTTCGGGGAAAAAGAGACCCAGTACTTC
d_gene: -; v_gene: TRBV20-1; abundance: once; j_gene: TRBJ2-3; CDR3aa: CSASETISTYTDTQYF; CDR3nt: TGCAGTGCTAGCGAGACTATCTCTACCTACACAGATACGCAGTATTTT
d_gene: -; v_gene: TRBV6-2/TRBV6-3; abundance: -; j_gene: TRBJ1-1; CDR3aa: CASSPNIGGRNTEAFF; CDR3nt: TGTGCCAGCAGCCCCAATATCGGGGGGAGGAACACTGAAGCTTTCTTT
d_gene: -; v_gene: TRBV10-3; abundance: -; j_gene: TRBJ2-5; CDR3aa: CATAMSPGETQYF; CDR3nt: TGTGCCACCGCGATGAGTCCTGGTGAGACCCAGTACTTC
d_gene: TRBD2; v_gene: TRBV9; abundance: -; j_gene: TRBJ2-7; CDR3aa: CASSVVLAVSYNEQYF; CDR3nt: TGTGCCAGCAGCGTAGTACTAGCGGTGTCCTACAATGAGCAGTACTTC
d_gene: -; v_gene: TRBV9; abundance: -; j_gene: TRBJ2-5; CDR3aa: CASSAGRVRKGTQYF; CDR3nt: TGTGCCAGCAGCGCTGGCCGAGTGAGGAAGGGGACCCAGTACTTC